This T cell receptor (beta chain) was recovered during a study of CD8 T cells in ankylosing spondylitis. Study-level findings and limits: Peripheral blood held disease-linked clones only at relatively low frequency, and these were CD8+. Prior work had noted some motif variants in reactive arthritis blood and synovial fluid.

The CDR3 length is 18 residues. With 0 bases removed from V and 0 bases from J, the gap between germline ends came to 15 bases. The germline CDR1 and CDR2 sequences are DFQATT and SNEGSKA (reference sequence). Quantitative barcoded 5'-RACE was used to prepare TCR beta libraries. Each CDR3 protein gets one entry after TCRdb re-called the 5' RACE reads with MiXCR. The table includes hundreds of thousands of distinct CDR3 sequences, 20% detected once. This clonotype was counted only a few times. Its antigen is not known. The V and J genes are TRBV20-1 and TRBJ1-6, with D hard to call. The sequence derives from a male donor with ankylosing spondylitis or in good health (not recorded which). Specimen: blood, either unsorted or a sorted T cell fraction (not recorded which). The CDR3 loop reads CSARDRELAGSYNSPLHF. CDR3 nucleotides: TGCAGTGCTAGAGATCGGGAGCTGGCGGGCTCCTATAATTCACCCCTCCACTTT.